The T cell receptor beta chain under discussion was sequenced for a study of cytomegalovirus exposure and HLA in healthy donors (dated by TCRdb to 2017 to 2019). In the study overall: An earlier analysis of approximately 600 of the donors reported 250 to 300 Gb of sequence data and more than 90 million unique TCR beta sequences from some 180 million T cells. An early release covering about 600 HLA-typed donors comprised about 290 gigabases of sequencing data and some 79 million unique TCR sequences. Of the 300 to 450 genotyped donors, 75% to 85% were placed in the genetic ancestry cluster associated with self-reported Caucasian donors. The aim of the study was to test whether cataloging public T cell receptors could identify signatures of past pathogen exposure. The study profiled the T cell repertoires of hundreds of subjects by immunosequencing and related them to cytomegalovirus serostatus. In addition to the first cohort of roughly 700 subjects, a separate validation cohort of 130 or so different subjects was used. The study combined high-throughput TCR immunosequencing, statistical association of individual TCRs with disease status, and machine learning to predict cytomegalovirus infection status. A later analysis re-examined previously published TCR beta repertoires from 610 or so donors and added high-resolution HLA genotyping to investigate patterns of TCR occurrence. Rather than using new phenotypic data, the later analysis identified candidate immune exposures from TCR beta sequences and from how often those sequences occurred across donors. In an earlier analysis of 587 of the donors, high-throughput TCR beta sequencing was used to judge whether each TCR beta V gene segment behaved as functional or pseudogenic. Donor age, sex, ethnicity and CMV serostatus were compiled alongside the repertoire data. A later genetic analysis used genome-wide SNP genotypes for about 65% of the roughly 700 donors, treating that subset as a discovery cohort. Every discovery cohort repertoire had been produced on one sequencing platform. HLA typing covered class I and class II loci at four-digit resolution. The number of donors typed differed by locus, with about 629-630 for A, B, C, DRB1 and DQB1, around 500 for DQA1, some 570 for DPA1, and some 440 for DPB1. Several DR-DQ haplotypes were handled as single units for association and clustering because linkage in the cohort was strong. Among 300 to 500 genotyped donors of the cohort, an average of around 240,000 unique TCR beta nucleotide sequences was sequenced per donor, of which about 18% were non-productive. Overall study results and their limits: Linkage disequilibrium might explain the correlated functional status among segregating V segments, but an unknown experimental factor could not be excluded. The authors suggested that the approach could potentially be generalized to other disease states and immunological phenotypes. The sequencing pipeline was judged likely to have produced a cluster of highly shared sequence variants as a technical artifact. In a later genetic analysis, a missense DCLRE1C variant was associated with V-gene and J-gene trimming of TCR beta chains, and the association was replicated in an independent cohort. The 87-base-pair reads could not distinguish some IMGT-functional V segments, including TRBV6-2 and TRBV6-3, so those segments were excluded. Most TCR sequences were observed very rarely across donors, whereas some public TCRs were present in many individuals. CMV serostatus was the only immune exposure information available for the cohort. Because some donors lacked HLA typing at each locus, the association tests relied only on the typed subset. In this cohort, only TCR beta chains were sequenced, and detectable features were limited by the absence of alpha or paired-chain data. Broadly in line with IMGT annotations, most TCR beta V segments showed up in productive rearrangements about 87% or about 30% of the time in an earlier analysis of several hundred of the donors. A later genetic analysis reported fewer N-insertions in productive TCRs among donors in an Asian-associated ancestry cluster than the roughly 620-donor mean. When HLA alleles, especially DR and DQ, strongly co-occurred, attributing TCR associations to individual alleles was difficult. The earlier analysis of approximately 560 of the donors excluded roughly 16 rarely observed V segments, including chromosome 9 orphons, because counts were too low. A further reported finding was that TCR beta sequences accurately predicted the HLA-A and HLA-B alleles for most subjects in the first cohort. Presence/absence analyses assumed roughly uniform sequencing depth across donors, an assumption that may not hold. A later analysis reported that several top co-occurrence clusters appeared linked to parvovirus B19, influenza, CMV and Epstein-Barr virus. A later analysis found that most CMV-associated TCR beta chains appeared HLA-restricted, with HLA associations seemingly driven largely by CMV exposure. In a later analysis, more than 15,000 TCR beta sequences were associated with specific HLA alleles at a false discovery rate of 0.05. Cytomegalovirus status was reported to be diagnosed by the classifier with high specificity and sensitivity in both the original and validation cohorts. Compared with equally common non-associated chains, HLA-associated TCR beta chains in a later analysis were more clonally expanded and had lower generation probabilities. The study gave a list of 150 to 200 TCR beta chains associated with cytomegalovirus. In vitro tests confirmed that three of the cytomegalovirus-associated TCR beta chains recognize cytomegalovirus antigens. In a later analysis, the rate of TCR association differed among HLA loci, with DRB1 alleles having the most associated TCRs and HLA-C alleles having the fewest.

The germline ends are 17 bases apart after V is trimmed by 6 bases and J by 2 bases. There are 15 amino acids in the CDR3, from cysteine to phenylalanine inclusive. The CDR3 DNA has 45 bases and is translated from base 1. According to the germline V gene, CDR1 reads MNHEY and CDR2 reads SVGAGI. Concerning this clone itself: Its antigen is currently not known. No qualities accompany the bases; no much larger clone lies one base away.

Library preparation was by the immunoSEQ multiplex PCR assay. A mixture of 60 forward primers for TCR Vbeta segments and 13 reverse primers for TCR Jbeta segments was used in the multiplex PCR. Amplification of the CDR3 region of rearranged TCR beta genes was performed with a multiplex PCR assay on genomic DNA. The Illumina HiSeq System was used to sequence the amplified TCR beta libraries as 87-base-pair reads. In the original analysis: Across the roughly 600 repertoires, a later analysis counted 60 million to 90 million unique TCR beta chains, roughly 11 million of which were shared by at least two donors. To remove PCR and sequencing errors, raw reads were error-corrected and collapsed into unique sequences using a nearest-neighbor algorithm that merged closely related sequences. V, D and J gene segments were assigned by aligning CDR3 sequences to IMGT reference sequences. For a sequence to be retained, a match of at least six nucleotides to both a V gene segment and a J gene segment was required. Rearrangements were classified as productive when the CDR3 lacked stop codons and remained in frame with V and J, and all other rearrangements were classified as non-productive. Following IMGT convention, CDR3 was defined as the stretch from the second conserved V-encoded cysteine to the conserved J-encoded phenylalanine. The earlier analysis of about 590 of the donors excluded sequences that lacked an unambiguous match to a single V gene segment. An earlier analysis of a few hundred of the donors classified V segments as functional when productive rearrangements were above 56.7% and as segregating when the standard deviation between donors was above 5%. To diagnose cytomegalovirus status from the catalog of TCR beta chain sequences, a statistical classification framework was built. In a later analysis, TCR nucleotide sequences were compared against IMGT/GENE-DB human TR gene sequences so that V and J genes could be assigned. The TCRdist pipeline was used in a later analysis to assign CDR3 sequences and most-parsimonious VDJ recombination scenarios. In a later analysis, every TCR beta chain was defined by the combination of its CDR3 amino acid sequence and its V-gene family, and reads without a unique V-gene family were dropped. A later analysis removed several hundred highly shared, low-generation-probability nucleotide sequences to deal with suspected cross-contamination and a sequencing artifact. In a later analysis, a clonal expansion index for each public chain was calculated from normalized within-repertoire ranks of inferred template counts. In a later analysis, generation probabilities were computed with a VDJ recombination model fitted to out-of-frame rearrangements, and the resulting probabilities were checked against IGoR. Hypergeometric tests were used in a later analysis to score TCR-TCR, TCR-HLA and TCR-CMV co-occurrence, with a repertoire-size bias correction applied to the TCR pairs. In a later analysis, false discovery rates were estimated by permuting HLA or CMV assignments 20 times. In a later analysis, co-occurring TCRs were grouped using DBSCAN, with TCRdist sequence similarity added in when clustering inside HLA-allele-positive subsets. Repertoires with fewer than 30,000 or more than 120,000 public chains, plus five repertoires with anomalous nucleotide sharing, were excluded from co-occurrence clustering. Entries here come from immuneACCESS through TCRdb and include only in-frame sequences with V and J called. Some clones fail to appear in such tables; in the studies checked, an unresolved V gene covers under half of the shortfall, and the cause of the remainder is unknown. The DNA was the basis for D and trimming; V, J and clone size are from that table. The sample table shows 150,000 to 200,000 clones, and around 67% are seen once. Roughly 4% of the sample goes to the ten largest clones.

The cohort was made up of roughly 670 healthy bone marrow donors. All cohort members were sampled while nominally healthy, although unrecorded immune exposures were likely present. The donor was CMV seropositive and was included in the group of approximately 310 seropositive cohort members. A peripheral blood sample was provided by each donor, and peripheral blood mononuclear cells were used for TCR beta sequencing. The Qiagen DNeasy Blood Extraction Kit was used to extract genomic DNA from the blood cell samples. In this chain, TRBV6-5 is recombined with TRBJ2-7; TRBD1 could be the D gene, as 6 bases match. The specimen sequenced was PBMCs. The clonotype was recovered from a woman under 30 in good health and CMV-seropositive. The nucleotide sequence reads as follows: TGTGCCAGCAGCCATACAGGGAGTGGGGCCTACGAGCAGTACTTC. Protein translation: CASSHTGSGAYEQYF.